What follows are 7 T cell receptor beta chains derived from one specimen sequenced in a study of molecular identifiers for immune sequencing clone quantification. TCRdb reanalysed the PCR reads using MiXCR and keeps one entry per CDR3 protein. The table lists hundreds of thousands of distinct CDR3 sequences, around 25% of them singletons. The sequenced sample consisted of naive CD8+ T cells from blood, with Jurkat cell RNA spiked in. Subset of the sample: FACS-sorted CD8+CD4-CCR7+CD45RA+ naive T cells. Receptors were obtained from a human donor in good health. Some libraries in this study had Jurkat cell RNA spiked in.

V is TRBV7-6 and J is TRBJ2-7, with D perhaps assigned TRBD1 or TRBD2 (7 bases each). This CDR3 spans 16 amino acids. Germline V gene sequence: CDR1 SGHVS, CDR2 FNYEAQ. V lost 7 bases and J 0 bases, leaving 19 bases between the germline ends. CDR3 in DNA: TGTGCCAGCATAGACAGGGAGGGAGCCGGCTCCTACGAGCAGTACTTC. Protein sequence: CASIDREGAGSYEQYF.

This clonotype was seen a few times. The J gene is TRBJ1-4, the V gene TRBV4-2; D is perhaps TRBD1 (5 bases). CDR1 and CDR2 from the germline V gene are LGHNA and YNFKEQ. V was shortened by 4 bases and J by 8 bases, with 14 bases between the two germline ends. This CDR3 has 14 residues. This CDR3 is CASSRGGGWEKLFF. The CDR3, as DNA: TGTGCCAGCAGCCGGGGTGGGGGATGGGAAAAACTGTTTTTT.

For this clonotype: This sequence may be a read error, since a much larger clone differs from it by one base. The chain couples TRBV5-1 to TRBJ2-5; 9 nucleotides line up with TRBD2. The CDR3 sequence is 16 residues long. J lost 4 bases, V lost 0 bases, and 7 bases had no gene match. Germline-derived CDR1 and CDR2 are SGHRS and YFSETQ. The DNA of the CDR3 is TGCGCCAGCAGCTTGGGGGCTAGCGGGACTGGAGAGACCCAGTACTTC. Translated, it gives CASSLGASGTGETQYF.

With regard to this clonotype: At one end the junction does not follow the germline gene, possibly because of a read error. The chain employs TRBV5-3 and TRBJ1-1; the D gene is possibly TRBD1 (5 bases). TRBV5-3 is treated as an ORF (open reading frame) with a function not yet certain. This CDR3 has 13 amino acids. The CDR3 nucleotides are TGTGCCAGCAGCTCCCAGGGTATCACTGGAGCTTTCTTT. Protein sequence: CASSSQGITGAFF.

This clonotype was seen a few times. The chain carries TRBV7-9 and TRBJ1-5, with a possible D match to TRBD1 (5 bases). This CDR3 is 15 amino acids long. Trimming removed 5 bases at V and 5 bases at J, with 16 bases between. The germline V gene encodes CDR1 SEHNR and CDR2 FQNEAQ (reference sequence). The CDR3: CASSASGTEDQPQHF. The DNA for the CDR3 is TGTGCCAGCAGCGCCTCCGGGACCGAAGATCAGCCCCAGCATTTT. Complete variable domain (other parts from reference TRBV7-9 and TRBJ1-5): DTGVSQNPRHKITKRGQNVTFRCDPISEHNRLYWYRQTLGQGPEFLTYFQNEAQLEKSRLLSDRFSAERPKGSFSTLEIQRTEQGDSAMYLCASSASGTEDQPQHFGDGTRLSIL.

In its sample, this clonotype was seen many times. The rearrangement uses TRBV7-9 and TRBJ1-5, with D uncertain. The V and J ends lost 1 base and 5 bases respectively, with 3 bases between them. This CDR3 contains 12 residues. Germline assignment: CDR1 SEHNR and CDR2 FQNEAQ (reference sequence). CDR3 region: CASSLVDQPQHF. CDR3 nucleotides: TGTGCCAGCAGCTTAGTCGATCAGCCCCAGCATTTT.

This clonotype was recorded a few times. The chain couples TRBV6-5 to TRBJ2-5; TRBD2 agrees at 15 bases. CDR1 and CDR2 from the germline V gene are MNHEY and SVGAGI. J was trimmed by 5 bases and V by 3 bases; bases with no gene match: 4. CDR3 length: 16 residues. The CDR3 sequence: CASSYSGTSGGETQYF. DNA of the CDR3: TGTGCCAGCAGTTATTCCGGGACTAGCGGGGGGGAGACCCAGTACTTC.